Included here is one T cell receptor (beta chain) sequence, with context. Profiled with immunoSEQ multiplex PCR; TCRdb holds only in-frame clones, not every one. This sample has about 16,000 clones; roughly 70% occur once, and the top ten carry roughly 8%. This specimen comes from a study of chemoradiotherapy in HPV16-positive cancers. Germline V gives CDR1 MNHEY, CDR2 SVGAGI. Deletions cut 2 bases from V and 0 bases from J, with 10 bases between. This CDR3 has 15 residues. This clonotype originated in a human donor with HPV-associated anogenital cancer. The chain carries TRBV6-5 and TRBJ1-2; D unclear. The starting material was tumor tissue, obtained from a patient who underwent chemoradiotherapy. Here the CDR3 reads CASSYGPRSNYGYTF. In DNA, the CDR3 is TGTGCCAGCAGTTACGGTCCGAGATCTAACTATGGCTACACCTTC.